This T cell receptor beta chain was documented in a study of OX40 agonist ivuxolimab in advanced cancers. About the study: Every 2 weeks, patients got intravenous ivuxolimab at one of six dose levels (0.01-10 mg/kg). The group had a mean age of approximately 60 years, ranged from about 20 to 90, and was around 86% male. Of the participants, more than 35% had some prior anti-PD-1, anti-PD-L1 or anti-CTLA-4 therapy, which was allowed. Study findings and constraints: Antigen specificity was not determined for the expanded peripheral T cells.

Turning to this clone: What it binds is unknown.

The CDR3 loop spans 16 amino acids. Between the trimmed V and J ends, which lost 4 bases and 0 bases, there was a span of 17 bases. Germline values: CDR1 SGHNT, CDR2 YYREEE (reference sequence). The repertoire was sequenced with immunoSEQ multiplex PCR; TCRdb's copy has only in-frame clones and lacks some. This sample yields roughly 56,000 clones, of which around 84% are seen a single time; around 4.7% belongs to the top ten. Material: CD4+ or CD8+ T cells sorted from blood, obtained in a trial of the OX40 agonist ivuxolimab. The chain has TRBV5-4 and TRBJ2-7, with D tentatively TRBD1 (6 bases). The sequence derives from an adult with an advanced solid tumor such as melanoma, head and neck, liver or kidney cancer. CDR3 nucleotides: TGTGCCAGCAGCCAAGGGGGAATCGAGATCTCCTACGAGCAGTACTTC. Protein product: CASSQGGIEISYEQYF. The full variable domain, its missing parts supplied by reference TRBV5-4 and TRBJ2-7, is ETGVTQSPTHLIKTRGQQVTLRCSSQSGHNTVSWYQQALGQGPQFIFQYYREEENGRGNFPPRFSGLQFPNYSSELNVNALELDDSALYLCASSQGGIEISYEQYFGPGTRLTVT.